These 20 T cell receptor beta chains came from one sample sequenced in a study of beta chain features in type 1 diabetes. The study reverse transcribed the entire isolated RNA, so it sequenced expressed TCRB transcripts. Only in-frame clones appear in the TCRdb table, and some are missing; sequencing was by immunoSEQ multiplex PCR. Of 200,000 to 250,000 clones detected, over 8.5% appear once; the ten largest clones hold less than 0.035%. Material: naive CD4+ T cells from blood. These receptor sequences come from a woman aged 18 to 35 in good health.

In its sample, this clone was seen a few times. CDR3 sequence reads: CASSEPATGTGGEKLFF. The CDR3 DNA reads TGTGCCAGCAGTGAACCAGCTACCGGGACAGGGGGTGAAAAACTGTTTTTT. V is TRBV25-1 and J is TRBJ1-4; 11 bases are shared with TRBD1. The CDR3 is 17 residues long. Trimming removed 2 bases from V and 7 bases from J; junction bases left unmatched: 9. CDR1 is MGHDK, CDR2 SYGVNS, per germline.

The J gene is TRBJ1-2, the V gene TRBV5-1, with TRBD1 matching 9 bases. V gave up 4 bases and J gave up 4 bases; unmatched junction bases: 5. The germline V gene has CDR1 SGHRS and CDR2 YFSETQ. The length of the CDR3 is 14 residues. The CDR3, as DNA: TGCGCCAGCAGCGCCGAACAGGGGGCCTATGGCTACACCTTC. Its translation: CASSAEQGAYGYTF.

V usage is TRBV19 and J usage is TRBJ1-2; a possible D gene is TRBD1 (6 bases). Trimming took off 6 bases at V and 2 bases at J, with 13 bases between the two ends. The germline gives CDR1 LNHDA, CDR2 SQIVND (reference sequence). CDR3 length: 14 amino acids. The CDR3 bases are TGTGCCAGTAGGAGACCGGGACAAAACTATGGCTACACCTTC. Protein product: CASRRPGQNYGYTF.

This clone was detected many times. The chain employs TRBV5-4 and TRBJ2-5; 7 bases agree with TRBD1. The CDR3 contains 13 residues. CDR1 is SGHNT, CDR2 YYREEE, per germline (reference sequence). V was pared by 0 bases and J by 5 bases, with 1 base of the junction left unmatched. The CDR3 sequence: CASSLGQGETQYF. The CDR3 coding sequence is TGTGCCAGCAGCTTGGGACAGGGTGAGACCCAGTACTTC.

The CDR3 DNA reads as TGTGCCAGCAGCGAACCAGGGTTTGCCTACAATGAGCAGTTCTTC. Translated: CASSEPGFAYNEQFF. The V gene is TRBV7-8, the J gene TRBJ2-1, with D maybe TRBD1 (5 bases). In germline, CDR1 is SGHVS, CDR2 FQNEAQ. The V end was cut by 5 bases, the J end by 2 bases, with 13 bases between. There are 15 residues in the CDR3. The full variable domain, completed using reference TRBV7-8 and TRBJ2-1, is GAGVSQSPRYKVAKRGQDVALRCDPISGHVSLFWYQQALGQGPEFLTYFQNEAQLDKSGLPSDRFFAERPEGSVSTLKIQRTQQEDSAVYLCASSEPGFAYNEQFFGPGTRLTVL.

The chain joins TRBV6-1 to TRBJ1-1, with TRBD1 as a possible D gene (5 bases). This CDR3 has 15 amino acids. V lost 2 bases and J lost 1, with 11 bases in between. The V gene's germline CDR1 is MNHNS and CDR2 SASEGT. The CDR3 region has the DNA TGTGCCAGCAGTGAAAGCAGGGTCTGGAACACTGAAGCTTTCTTT. Its protein is CASSESRVWNTEAFF.

This clone was counted a few times. The chain uses TRBV5-1 and TRBJ2-3; TRBD2 matches at 13 bases. With 2 bases clipped from V and 3 bases from J, the junction kept 3 bases outside the gene matches. The CDR3 totals 16 residues. Germline lookup yields CDR1 SGHRS and CDR2 YFSETQ. The CDR3 loop is CASSFAGLAGTDTQYF. As DNA, the CDR3 is TGCGCCAGCAGCTTCGCGGGACTAGCGGGGACAGATACGCAGTATTTT.

This chain links TRBV7-9 with TRBJ2-7; D might be TRBD1 (6 bases). The CDR3 is made up of 17 amino acids. Trimming took off 3 bases at V and 0 bases at J, with 18 bases between the two ends. Germline V gene lookup returns CDR1 SEHNR and CDR2 FQNEAQ (reference sequence). The CDR3: CASSFGWGQDNSYEQYF. DNA of the CDR3: TGTGCCAGCAGCTTTGGGTGGGGGCAGGACAACTCCTACGAGCAGTACTTC.

This clone appeared a few times. The chain joins TRBV6-6 to TRBJ1-4; D uncertain. The CDR3 is 12 residues long. V was trimmed by 7 bases and J by 8 bases, leaving 11 bases between them. Germline V gene data show CDR1 as MNHNY and CDR2 as SVGAGI (reference sequence). The CDR3 nucleotides read TGTGCCAGCACACAGTCGAGAGAAAAACTGTTTTTT. This sequence encodes CASTQSREKLFF.

This clone was picked up a small number of times. V is TRBV7-9 and J is TRBJ2-7; 7 bases are shared with TRBD2. Losses at the gene ends were 5 bases for V and 3 bases for J; bases not matched to a gene: 7. This CDR3 has 14 amino acids. Germline V gene lookup returns CDR1 SEHNR and CDR2 FQNEAQ (reference sequence). In nucleotides, the CDR3 is TGTGCCAGCAGCCCCCGGCAGCGGGGCTACGAGCAGTACTTC. Translating it yields CASSPRQRGYEQYF.

This sequence joins TRBV7-6 and TRBJ1-3, with a possible D match to TRBD1 (6 bases). In germline, CDR1 is SGHVS, CDR2 FNYEAQ. V lost 4 bases to trimming and J lost 0 bases, with 13 bases between them. The CDR3 contains 16 residues. The CDR3 loop reads CASSSRGGVSGNTIYF. The CDR3 DNA reads TGTGCCAGCAGCTCGAGGGGGGGTGTCTCTGGAAACACCATATATTTT.

This chain uses TRBV10-3 with TRBJ2-7, with D possibly matching TRBD1 (6 bases). Germline V gene data show CDR1 as ENHRY and CDR2 as SYGVKD. CDR3 length equals 13 residues. Trimming stripped 6 bases from V and 0 bases from J, with 9 bases between. CDR3 sequence (DNA): TGTGCCATCAGGGAGGACAGCTCCTACGAGCAGTACTTC. Its protein product is CAIREDSSYEQYF.

This clone came up a few times. The chain recombines TRBV2 with TRBJ2-2, with 9 bases fitting TRBD1. The junction had 7 bases not matched to a gene; V was cut back by 6 bases and J by 2 bases. Germline CDR1 SNHLY, CDR2 FYNNEI. The CDR3 contains 16 residues. CDR3 amino acids: CASRYRDRDNTGELFF. In nucleotides, the CDR3 is TGTGCCAGCAGGTACCGGGACAGGGACAACACCGGGGAGCTGTTTTTT. The entire variable domain, with the rest obtained from reference TRBV2 and TRBJ2-2, is as follows: EPEVTQTPSHQVTQMGQEVILRCVPISNHLYFYWYRQILGQKVEFLVSFYNNEISEKSEIFDDQFSVERPDGSNFTLKIRSTKLEDSAMYFCASRYRDRDNTGELFFGEGSRLTVL.

As concerns this clone: Other DNA sequences within the sample encode an identical CDR3. The rearrangement joins TRBV5-1 to TRBJ2-7; TRBD2 aligns across 7 bases. CDR1 and CDR2 (germline): SGHRS, YFSETQ. J was trimmed by 1 base and V by 2 bases; bases with no gene match: 3. There are 14 residues in the CDR3. The CDR3 DNA sequence: TGCGCCAGCAGCTTTAGCGGGTCTTCCTACGAGCAGTACTTC. Amino acids: CASSFSGSSYEQYF.

This clone was recorded at least ten times. The gene calls are TRBV29-1 and TRBJ2-5; a possible D gene is TRBD1 (6 bases). This CDR3 is 14 amino acids long. Trimming took off 1 base at V and 1 base at J, with 10 bases between the two ends. Germline V gene lookup returns CDR1 SQVTM and CDR2 ANQGSEA. The CDR3 DNA is TGCAGCGTTGAAGGCCCAGGGGTCCAAGAGACCCAGTACTTC. Translation gives CSVEGPGVQETQYF.

In this sample, this clone turned up a few times. The chain uses TRBV30 and TRBJ2-7; possible D gene TRBD1, 6 bases. Germline assignment: CDR1 GTSNPN and CDR2 SVGIG (reference sequence). The V end lost 5 bases, the J end lost 2 bases, and 10 bases lay between the germline ends. The CDR3 is made up of 12 amino acids. The CDR3 sequence is CAWSTGTYEQYF. The CDR3 DNA is TGTGCCTGGTCTACAGGGACCTACGAGCAGTACTTC.

This clone has just a few counts. DNA for the CDR3: TGTGCCAGCATCGGACTAGCGGGGGGCTACAATGAGCAGTTCTTC. Protein product: CASIGLAGGYNEQFF. The chain has TRBV2 and TRBJ2-1; TRBD2 matches 14 bases. The CDR3 covers 15 residues. Looked up from germline, CDR1 is SNHLY and CDR2 is FYNNEI. Losses at the gene ends were 7 bases for V and 3 bases for J; bases not matched to a gene: 2.

The rearrangement links TRBV7-9 to TRBJ1-1; D possibly corresponds to TRBD1 (5 bases). V gave up 3 bases and J gave up 5 bases, with 16 bases separating them. This CDR3 region has 15 residues. Germline V gene lookup returns CDR1 SEHNR and CDR2 FQNEAQ (reference sequence). The CDR3 DNA is TGTGCCAGCAGCTTCACGTTCCAGGGCCCAACTGAAGCTTTCTTT. Protein sequence: CASSFTFQGPTEAFF. Full variable domain (rest looked up from reference TRBV7-9 and TRBJ1-1): DTGVSQNPRHKITKRGQNVTFRCDPISEHNRLYWYRQTLGQGPEFLTYFQNEAQLEKSRLLSDRFSAERPKGSFSTLEIQRTEQGDSAMYLCASSFTFQGPTEAFFGQGTRLTVV.

This clone was counted a few times. The chain is built from TRBV5-1 and TRBJ2-7, with D possibly being TRBD1 (6 bases). Germline values: CDR1 SGHRS, CDR2 YFSETQ. The CDR3 totals 16 residues. V was trimmed by 1 base and J by 0 bases, leaving 14 bases between them. The CDR3 DNA follows: TGCGCCAGCAGCTTGTCTCCAGGGGACAACTCCTACGAGCAGTACTTC. Protein sequence: CASSLSPGDNSYEQYF.

This chain connects TRBV10-3 to TRBJ1-2; D is ambiguous. The CDR3 has 16 amino acids. Deletions cut 3 bases from V and 5 bases from J, with 19 bases between. The germline V gene encodes CDR1 ENHRY and CDR2 SYGVKD. The chain's CDR3 is CAISDKRPTRGYGYTF. CDR3 DNA: TGTGCCATCAGTGACAAGAGGCCGACCCGCGGTTATGGCTACACCTTC.